This TCR beta chain was recovered during a study of blood T cell repertoires in COVID-19. Per the original methods: By means of reference gene primer amplification, nucleated cell counts were estimated. Clones were read by immunoSEQ multiplex PCR, and TCRdb kept only the in-frame ones, dropping some. Clone size and the V and J calls come from that table; the DNA yielded D and trimming. There are about 480,000 clones in the sample; around 88% occur only once, and 4% to 5.5% lies in the top ten. With 2 bases clipped from V and 6 bases from J, the junction kept 2 bases outside the gene matches. The CDR3 runs to 15 residues. CDR1 is SGHTA and CDR2 is FQGTGA in the germline V gene.

This TCR was sampled from a woman in her thirties with acute or convalescent COVID-19. The specimen was peripheral blood. The chain has TRBV7-3 and TRBJ1-6; 9 bases fit TRBD1. CDR3 nucleotide sequence: TGTGCCAGCAGCTTACTGGGACAGGGTAATTCACCCCTCCACTTT. Its protein is CASSLLGQGNSPLHF. The full variable domain, its missing parts supplied by reference TRBV7-3 and TRBJ1-6, is GAGVSQTPSNKVTEKGKYVELRCDPISGHTALYWYRQSLGQGPEFLIYFQGTGAADDSGLPNDRFFAVRPEGSVSTLKIQRTERGDSAVYLCASSLLGQGNSPLHFGNGTRLTVT.